This TCR beta chain was obtained from a study of CXCR3-negative and CXCR3-positive naive CD8 T cells. Study-level results: The study found comparably high diversity in both naive subsets and much lower diversity in memory CD8+ cells. Naive cells with CXCR3 showed TRB CDR3s that were more hydrophobic than those in CXCR3-negative naive cells.

The CDR3 is 14 amino acids. The germline V gene encodes CDR1 SQVTM and CDR2 ANQGSEA. UMI-labeled 5' RACE TRB cDNA libraries were prepared from the cells. No DNA is given; TCRdb re-called the 5' RACE reads and lists each CDR3 protein once. Its clone listing holds 43,000 or so distinct CDR3 sequences. Comments on this clonotype: The antigen is not known.

With 250,000 to 350,000 cells each, the CD8+ T cell subsets were individually sorted in triplicate. Naivety in CD8+ T cells corresponded to a CD45RO-CCR7+CD27+CD95- phenotype. Material for sequencing was naive CXCR3- CD8+ T cells from blood. Subset specified: CD45RO-CCR7+CD27+CD95- naive CD8+ T cells lacking CXCR3 (TNR3-). This receptor was identified in a human donor in good health. Some clones in this sample may be carry-over from other donors' samples. The chain has TRBV29-1 and TRBJ2-7; the D call of TRBD1 rests on TCRdb alone, since no DNA is present to check it. This CDR3 reads CSVELRDLSYEQYF.